Below, one T cell receptor beta chain is given with its context. This CDR3 comprises 13 residues. Germline CDR1 DFQATT, CDR2 SNEGSKA (reference sequence). The V segment lost 4 bases and the J segment 7 bases; nucleotides outside the gene matches: 9. These data come from a study of blood T cells in healthy people across ages. Sample-barcoded 5' priming and a J-beta primer mix drove a second PCR of roughly 6 to 12 cycles. TCRdb passed the 5' RACE reads through MiXCR, listing each CDR3 protein once. The data contain hundreds of thousands of distinct CDR3 sequences, about 30% of them singletons. Specimen: blood. The clonotype comes from a woman older than 75 in good health. The V call is TRBV20-1, the J call TRBJ1-2; 7 nucleotides line up with TRBD1. CDR3 in DNA: TGCAGTGCTACACTCCTCAGGGGGAGTGGCTACACCTTC. Translating gives CSATLLRGSGYTF.